This is a list of T cell receptor beta chains from one sample in a study of T cell responses to AZD1222 COVID-19 vaccine. Sequenced by immunoSEQ multiplex PCR; TCRdb stores in-frame clones only, minus some. Seen here are roughly 99,000 clones, roughly nine tenths observed once, and the top ten hold roughly 8%. The sample in question was peripheral blood, obtained 28 days after the second AZD1222 dose. The receptors derive from an adult who received the AZD1222 COVID-19 vaccine. Both conserved end residues are part of each CDR3. The D gene is left open where the match is weak. Where a row states a size, it is once, few, many or the class of an expanded clone; other rows omit it.

j_call: TRBJ2-5
v_call: TRBV7-8
clone_size: -
d_call: TRBD2
cdr3_length: 16
cdr3_aa: CASSLARGRLRETQYF
cdr3_nt: TGTGCCAGCAGCTTAGCGCGCGGGAGACTTCGAGAGACCCAGTACTTC

j_call: TRBJ2-1
v_call: TRBV14
clone_size: -
d_call: TRBD2
cdr3_length: 16
cdr3_aa: CASSPSGSPQLGEQFF
cdr3_nt: TGTGCCAGCAGCCCTAGCGGGAGCCCACAGTTGGGTGAGCAGTTCTTC

j_call: TRBJ2-7
v_call: TRBV5-4
clone_size: once
d_call: TRBD2
cdr3_length: 15
cdr3_aa: CASSLAKGAGYEQYF
cdr3_nt: TGTGCCAGCAGCTTGGCCAAGGGAGCGGGGTACGAGCAGTACTTC

j_call: TRBJ2-3
v_call: TRBV3-1/TRBV3-2
clone_size: -
d_call: -
cdr3_length: 16
cdr3_aa: CASSPLAGASTDTQYF
cdr3_nt: TGTGCCAGCAGCCCCCTTGCCGGGGCCAGCACAGATACGCAGTATTTT

j_call: TRBJ2-3
v_call: TRBV24-1
clone_size: once
d_call: -
cdr3_length: 14
cdr3_aa: CATSDSGPADTQYF
cdr3_nt: TGTGCCACCAGTGATTCGGGGCCAGCGGATACGCAGTATTTT

j_call: TRBJ1-2
v_call: TRBV2
clone_size: -
d_call: -
cdr3_length: 12
cdr3_aa: CASSRPGYGYTF
cdr3_nt: TGTGCCAGCTCCCGACCAGGCTATGGCTACACCTTC

j_call: TRBJ2-3
v_call: TRBV4-3
clone_size: -
d_call: -
cdr3_length: 12
cdr3_aa: CASSQNTDTQYF
cdr3_nt: TGCGCCAGCAGCCAAAACACAGATACGCAGTATTTT

j_call: TRBJ2-2
v_call: TRBV4-2
clone_size: -
d_call: TRBD2
cdr3_length: 17
cdr3_aa: CASSQFSSGANTGELFF
cdr3_nt: TGTGCCAGCAGCCAATTCAGTAGCGGGGCGAACACCGGGGAGCTGTTTTTT

j_call: TRBJ2-7
v_call: TRBV7-2
clone_size: -
d_call: TRBD2
cdr3_length: 16
cdr3_aa: CASSLAAGAGLYEQYF
cdr3_nt: TGTGCCAGCAGCTTAGCAGCGGGGGCCGGCCTATACGAGCAGTACTTC

j_call: TRBJ2-1
v_call: TRBV2
clone_size: -
d_call: -
cdr3_length: 13
cdr3_aa: CASNLGGRNEQFF
cdr3_nt: TGTGCCAGCAATCTGGGAGGCCGGAATGAGCAGTTCTTC

j_call: TRBJ2-7
v_call: TRBV5-1
clone_size: -
d_call: TRBD1
cdr3_length: 15
cdr3_aa: CASSLAGTGGGEQYF
cdr3_nt: TGCGCCAGCAGCTTGGCCGGGACAGGGGGTGGCGAGCAGTACTTC

j_call: TRBJ2-3
v_call: TRBV2
clone_size: -
d_call: TRBD2
cdr3_length: 16
cdr3_aa: CASIPQLAGVTDTQYF
cdr3_nt: TGTGCCAGCATCCCACAACTAGCGGGAGTGACAGATACGCAGTATTTT

j_call: TRBJ2-7
v_call: TRBV27
clone_size: -
d_call: -
cdr3_length: 12
cdr3_aa: CASSPASYEQYF
cdr3_nt: TGTGCCAGCAGTCCGGCGTCCTACGAGCAGTACTTC

j_call: TRBJ1-6
v_call: TRBV7-2
clone_size: once
d_call: -
cdr3_length: 15
cdr3_aa: CASSLAPGDNSPLHF
cdr3_nt: TGTGCCAGCAGCTTAGCCCCAGGGGATAATTCACCCCTCCACTTT

j_call: TRBJ2-1
v_call: TRBV10-1
clone_size: -
d_call: TRBD2
cdr3_length: 15
cdr3_aa: CASSATSGSGNEQFF
cdr3_nt: TGCGCCAGCAGTGCGACTAGCGGGAGCGGCAATGAGCAGTTCTTC

j_call: TRBJ1-1
v_call: TRBV19
clone_size: -
d_call: -
cdr3_length: 10
cdr3_aa: CASLGGVAFF
cdr3_nt: TGTGCCAGCCTAGGGGGGGTGGCTTTCTTT

j_call: TRBJ2-2
v_call: TRBV7-3
clone_size: -
d_call: -
cdr3_length: 13
cdr3_aa: CASSSHYTGELFF
cdr3_nt: TGTGCCAGCAGCTCCCATTACACCGGGGAGCTGTTTTTT

j_call: TRBJ1-2
v_call: TRBV15
clone_size: few
d_call: -
cdr3_length: 17
cdr3_aa: CATRLLGGLTYNYGYTF
cdr3_nt: TGTGCCACCCGCCTCCTTGGGGGGCTCACTTATAACTATGGCTACACCTTC

j_call: TRBJ1-3
v_call: TRBV6-5
clone_size: -
d_call: -
cdr3_length: 15
cdr3_aa: CASSYSGVSGNTIYF
cdr3_nt: TGTGCCAGCAGTTACAGCGGGGTCTCTGGAAACACCATATATTTT

j_call: TRBJ1-5
v_call: TRBV5-1
clone_size: -
d_call: -
cdr3_length: 13
cdr3_aa: CASSLVSDQPQHF
cdr3_nt: TGCGCCAGCAGCTTGGTATCCGATCAGCCCCAGCATTTT

j_call: TRBJ2-7
v_call: TRBV6-1
clone_size: -
d_call: TRBD2
cdr3_length: 17
cdr3_aa: CASSGFRGTSGRGEQYF
cdr3_nt: TGTGCCAGCAGTGGGTTTCGGGGGACTAGCGGGAGGGGAGAGCAGTACTTC

j_call: TRBJ2-1
v_call: TRBV3-1/TRBV3-2
clone_size: once
d_call: -
cdr3_length: 12
cdr3_aa: CASSRATDEQFF
cdr3_nt: TGTGCCAGCAGCCGTGCCACCGATGAGCAGTTCTTC

j_call: TRBJ1-5
v_call: TRBV6-4
clone_size: few
d_call: -
cdr3_length: 14
cdr3_aa: CASSVISVNQPQHF
cdr3_nt: TGTGCCAGCAGTGTGATCTCCGTCAATCAGCCCCAGCATTTT

j_call: TRBJ2-2
v_call: TRBV7-9
clone_size: few
d_call: TRBD2
cdr3_length: 15
cdr3_aa: CASSPAGLGTGELFF
cdr3_nt: TGTGCCAGCAGCCCGGCGGGACTAGGGACCGGGGAGCTGTTTTTT

j_call: TRBJ1-4
v_call: TRBV5-6
clone_size: -
d_call: TRBD1
cdr3_length: 14
cdr3_aa: CASSPWGRGEKLFF
cdr3_nt: TGTGCCAGCAGCCCCTGGGGCAGGGGGGAAAAACTGTTTTTT

j_call: TRBJ2-2
v_call: TRBV6-5
clone_size: -
d_call: -
cdr3_length: 14
cdr3_aa: CASLFGSGSGELFF
cdr3_nt: TGTGCCAGTCTTTTTGGCTCCGGGTCCGGGGAGCTGTTTTTT

j_call: TRBJ2-1
v_call: TRBV2
clone_size: -
d_call: -
cdr3_length: 13
cdr3_aa: CASSEVLVNEQFF
cdr3_nt: TGTGCCAGCAGTGAAGTTTTAGTCAATGAGCAGTTCTTC